These T cell receptor beta chains were read from a single sample in a study of early stage breast cancer tumors. Profiled with immunoSEQ multiplex PCR; TCRdb holds only in-frame clones, not every one. In the table there are tens of thousands of clones, over 60% of which are singletons. What was sequenced was blood. Receptors originate from a person aged 25 to 45 with breast cancer. CDR3s include the opening cysteine and the closing phenylalanine or tryptophan. The order of the fields is D gene, J gene, clone size, CDR3 length, V gene, CDR3 protein, CDR3 DNA. The D gene is left open where the match is weak. Where a row states a size, it is once, few, many or the class of an expanded clone; other rows omit it.

>.|TRBJ2-2|once|13|TRBV6-1
CASSQRFTGELFF
TGTGCCAGCAGCCAGCGTTTTACCGGGGAGCTGTTTTTT
>.|TRBJ1-3|.|13|TRBV7-2
CASSSDVGNTIYF
TGTGCCAGCAGCTCGGACGTAGGAAACACCATATATTTT
>TRBD1|TRBJ1-1|.|16|TRBV5-5
CASSLGQGAGNTEAFF
TGTGCCAGCAGCTTGGGGCAGGGGGCCGGTAACACTGAAGCTTTCTTT
>.|TRBJ2-3|.|15|TRBV6-5
CASSLIGASTDTQYF
TGTGCCAGCAGTTTGATAGGGGCAAGCACAGATACGCAGTATTTT
>.|TRBJ2-7|.|19|TRBV4-2
CASSQRPFVADPTIYEQYF
TGTGCCAGCAGCCAAAGGCCCTTTGTAGCGGACCCTACAATTTACGAGCAGTACTTC
>TRBD2|TRBJ2-5|.|16|TRBV30
CAWTRILTGGVKTQYF
TGTGCCTGGACCCGGATCCTAACCGGGGGGGTCAAGACCCAGTACTTC
>.|TRBJ2-7|once|16|TRBV4-1
CASSRIGTAGAYEQYF
TGCGCCAGCAGCCGAATAGGGACTGCCGGAGCCTACGAGCAGTACTTC
>.|TRBJ2-2|.|15|TRBV27
CASSLSIGNTGELFF
TGTGCCAGCAGTTTATCGATAGGGAACACCGGGGAGCTGTTTTTT
>TRBD1|TRBJ1-2|.|13|TRBV2
CASRGQAGDGYTF
TGTGCCAGCAGGGGACAGGCCGGGGATGGCTACACCTTC
>.|TRBJ2-7|.|15|TRBV7-7
CASSQPQGPTYEQYF
TGTGCTAGCAGCCAACCCCAGGGACCTACCTACGAGCAGTACTTC
>.|TRBJ1-1|medium-sized|13|TRBV7-9
CASSTPPRTKAFF
TGTGCCAGCAGCACGCCTCCAAGGACAAAAGCTTTCTTT
>.|TRBJ1-6|.|16|TRBV19
CASNRLGDTYNSPLHF
TGTGCCAGTAATCGTCTGGGGGATACCTATAATTCACCCCTCCACTTT
>TRBD2|TRBJ2-7|.|13|TRBV29-1
CSVGSGRAGEQYF
TGCAGCGTTGGTAGCGGGAGGGCCGGAGAGCAGTACTTC
>TRBD1|TRBJ1-1|.|11|TRBV6-4
CASRQGAEAFF
TGTGCCAGCCGACAGGGGGCTGAAGCTTTCTTT
>TRBD2|TRBJ2-1|.|16|TRBV4-1
CASSQPRLAGGANAFF
TGCGCCAGCAGCCAACCGCGACTAGCAGGCGGGGCAAATGCGTTCTTC
>.|TRBJ2-3|few|15|TRBV5-1
CASSLALGGTDTQYF
TGCGCCAGCAGCTTGGCATTGGGGGGCACAGATACGCAGTATTTT
>TRBD2|TRBJ2-4|.|16|TRBV19
CASSIDGGRRENIQYF
TGTGCCAGTAGTATAGACGGCGGGAGAAGAGAAAACATTCAGTACTTC
>.|TRBJ2-2|.|14|TRBV27
CASRATVSPGELFF
TGTGCCAGCAGGGCAACAGTGTCCCCCGGGGAGCTGTTTTTT
>TRBD2|TRBJ2-2|.|16|TRBV30
CARQGLAGGNTGELFF
TGTGCCCGCCAGGGACTAGCGGGAGGGAACACCGGGGAGCTGTTTTTT
>TRBD2|TRBJ2-1|.|16|TRBV6-4
CASSDSTSGTYNEQFF
TGTGCCAGCAGTGACTCGACTAGCGGGACCTACAATGAGCAGTTCTTC
>TRBD1|TRBJ1-5|medium-sized|15|TRBV7-8
CASTQNRGPSQPQHF
TGTGCCAGCACCCAGAACAGGGGCCCGAGTCAGCCCCAGCATTTT
>TRBD1|TRBJ1-5|once|14|TRBV29-1
CSVAWDRGSQPQHF
TGCAGCGTTGCGTGGGACAGGGGGAGTCAGCCCCAGCATTTT
>.|TRBJ2-2|.|13|TRBV6-5
CASRAGATGELFF
TGTGCCAGCAGGGCGGGGGCGACCGGGGAGCTGTTTTTT
>.|TRBJ2-3|.|14|TRBV6-6
CASSWDTRTDTQYF
TGTGCCAGCAGTTGGGACACCCGCACAGATACGCAGTATTTT
>TRBD1|TRBJ1-1|.|13|TRBV5-1
CASSFQGGTEAFF
TGCGCCAGCAGCTTTCAGGGGGGGACTGAAGCTTTCTTT
>.|TRBJ1-4|few|16|TRBV19
CASSIISTATNEKLFF
TGTGCCAGTAGTATAATTTCGACTGCAACTAATGAAAAACTGTTTTTT
>TRBD2|TRBJ2-2|.|16|TRBV7-6
CASSPGGVVPYGELFF
TGTGCCAGCAGCCCTGGGGGGGTAGTGCCGTACGGGGAGCTGTTTTTT
>.|TRBJ1-4|.|11|TRBV19
CASSNLGKLFF
TGTGCCAGTAGTAATCTCGGAAAACTGTTTTTT
>TRBD2|TRBJ2-3|few|13|TRBV6-5
CASRTRSLDTQYF
TGTGCCTCGCGGACTAGGTCCCTAGATACGCAGTATTTT
>.|TRBJ1-1|.|13|TRBV25-1
CASSRDSYTEAFF
TGTGCCAGCAGCCGCGACAGTTACACTGAAGCTTTCTTT
>TRBD1|TRBJ1-2|.|14|TRBV19
CASSYGTGGYGYTF
TGTGCCAGTAGTTATGGGACAGGGGGGTATGGCTACACCTTC
>.|TRBJ2-7|medium-sized|12|TRBV7-2
CASSSTSYEQYF
TGTGCCAGCAGCTCGACCTCCTACGAGCAGTACTTC
>TRBD2|TRBJ2-7|.|15|TRBV7-7
CASSEGLANSYEQYF
TGTGCTAGCAGCGAGGGACTAGCGAACTCCTACGAGCAGTACTTC
>.|TRBJ1-2|.|14|TRBV30
CAWSVPSSIYGYTF
TGTGCCTGGAGTGTACCCAGTTCTATCTATGGCTACACCTTC
>.|TRBJ1-5|.|17|TRBV21-1
CASSAYRVCPCNQPQHF
TGTGCCAGCAGCGCCTACAGGGTGTGTCCTTGCAATCAGCCCCAGCATTTT
>.|TRBJ2-1|.|14|TRBV11-3
CASSLEPLGGEQFF
TGTGCCAGCAGCTTAGAACCCTTAGGGGGTGAGCAGTTCTTC
>TRBD2|TRBJ2-7|.|15|TRBV2
CASSLAGGRVYEQYF
TGTGCCAGCAGTTTAGCGGGAGGGAGGGTCTACGAGCAGTACTTC
>.|TRBJ2-7|.|21|TRBV7-8
CASSLSLSRTTRRVRSYEQYF
TGTGCCAGCAGCTTAAGCCTATCGAGGACTACCCGGCGGGTCCGTTCATACGAGCAGTACTTC
>.|TRBJ1-1|.|11|TRBV30
CAWSGAAEAFF
TGTGCCTGGAGTGGTGCAGCCGAGGCTTTCTTT
>TRBD1|TRBJ2-7|.|14|TRBV4-1
CASSLGTGTYEQYF
TGCGCCAGCAGCCTCGGGACAGGAACCTACGAGCAGTACTTC
>TRBD1|TRBJ1-2|.|13|TRBV2
CASRDRPNYGYTF
TGTGCCAGCAGGGACAGGCCGAACTATGGCTACACCTTC
>.|TRBJ1-3|.|19|TRBV14
CASSQAVTGPGTLGNTIYF
TGTGCCAGCAGCCAAGCCGTGACCGGGCCGGGAACCTTAGGAAACACCATATATTTT
>.|TRBJ2-2|.|14|TRBV6-5
CASSYSIGAGELFF
TGTGCCAGCAGTTACTCGATAGGAGCCGGGGAGCTGTTTTTT
>.|TRBJ2-3|.|14|TRBV27
CASSLSSVTDTQYF
TGTGCCAGCAGTTTATCTTCGGTTACTGATACGCAGTATTTT
>.|TRBJ1-1|.|12|TRBV11-2
CASSITGTEAFF
TGTGCCAGCAGCATAACAGGGACTGAAGCTTTCTTT
>TRBD1|TRBJ1-3|few|18|TRBV7-2
CASSLAAGTGGTGNTIYF
TGTGCCAGCAGCTTAGCGGCCGGAACAGGGGGTACTGGAAACACCATATATTTT
>.|TRBJ2-3|.|15|TRBV4-2
CASSQVEDNTDTQYF
TGTGCCAGCAGCCAAGTCGAGGACAACACAGATACGCAGTATTTT
>.|TRBJ2-5|.|17|TRBV4-2
CASSQDRSAGEGETQYF
TGTGCCAGCAGCCAAGATAGGTCGGCAGGGGAGGGGGAGACCCAGTACTTC
>TRBD2|TRBJ2-5|once|13|TRBV18
CASSPGRGETQYF
TGTGCCAGCTCACCCGGGAGGGGAGAGACCCAGTACTTC
>TRBD1|TRBJ2-7|.|14|TRBV7-2
CASSLARGQLEQYF
TGTGCCAGCAGCTTAGCCAGGGGGCAACTCGAGCAGTACTTC
>TRBD1|TRBJ1-2|.|15|TRBV6-5
CASSYSVDRVGGYTF
TGTGCCAGCAGTTACTCGGTAGACAGGGTGGGTGGCTACACCTTC
>.|TRBJ2-1|.|11|TRBV13
CASSENNEQFF
TGTGCCAGCAGCGAAAACAATGAGCAGTTCTTC
>TRBD1|TRBJ1-1|few|15|TRBV7-3
CASSPGGAMNTEAFF
TGTGCCAGCAGCCCAGGGGGCGCAATGAACACTGAAGCTTTCTTT
>TRBD1|TRBJ1-1|.|14|TRBV11-2
CASTFQGGVTEAFF
TGTGCCAGCACTTTCCAGGGGGGGGTAACTGAAGCTTTCTTT
>.|TRBJ2-5|.|15|TRBV5-5
CASSLQRAEWETQYF
TGTGCCAGCAGCTTGCAAAGGGCGGAATGGGAGACCCAGTACTTC
>TRBD2|TRBJ2-2|few|17|TRBV7-3
CASSLPGLAGRTGELFF
TGTGCCAGCAGCTTACCAGGGCTAGCGGGACGCACCGGGGAGCTGTTTTTT
>TRBD2|TRBJ2-1|.|19|TRBV9
CASRPTGTSGHLSYNEQFF
TGTGCCAGCAGACCCACCGGGACTAGCGGCCACTTATCCTACAATGAGCAGTTCTTC
>TRBD2|TRBJ2-7|.|15|TRBV11-1
CASSYLAGGPYEQYF
TGTGCCAGCAGCTACCTAGCGGGAGGGCCCTACGAGCAGTACTTC
>TRBD1|TRBJ2-1|.|15|TRBV2
CASSPGQGALIEQFF
TGTGCCAGCAGCCCGGGACAGGGGGCCCTCATTGAGCAGTTCTTC
>.|TRBJ2-2|.|13|TRBV5-1
CASSLAPPGELFF
TGCGCCAGCAGCTTGGCCCCCCCCGGGGAGCTGTTTTTT